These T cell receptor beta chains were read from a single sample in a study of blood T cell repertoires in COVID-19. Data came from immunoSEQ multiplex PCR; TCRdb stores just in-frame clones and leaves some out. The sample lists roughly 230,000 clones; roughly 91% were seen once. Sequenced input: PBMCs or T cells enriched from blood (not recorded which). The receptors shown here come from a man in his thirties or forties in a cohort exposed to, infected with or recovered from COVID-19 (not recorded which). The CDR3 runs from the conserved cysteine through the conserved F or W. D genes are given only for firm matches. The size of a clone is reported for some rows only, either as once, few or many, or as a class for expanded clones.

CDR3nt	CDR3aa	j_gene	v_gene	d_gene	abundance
TGTGCCAGTAGGCCGAGCAGGGGGCGATCTGGAAACACCATATATTTT	CASRPSRGRSGNTIYF	TRBJ1-3	TRBV19	TRBD1	.
TGTGCCAGCTCAGGACTAGCGGAGTCGTGGACCGGGGAGCTGTTTTTT	CASSGLAESWTGELFF	TRBJ2-2	TRBV18	TRBD2	once
TGTGCCAGCAGTTACGGGAGTAGCGGATACCAAGAGACCCAGTACTTC	CASSYGSSGYQETQYF	TRBJ2-5	TRBV6-5	.	.
TGTGCCAGCAGCTGGGGGACAGGGGGCGGCTACACCTTC	CASSWGTGGGYTF	TRBJ1-2	TRBV6-6	TRBD1	.
TGTGCCAGCAGCCACGACAGGGGACCTCAGCCCCAGCATTTT	CASSHDRGPQPQHF	TRBJ1-5	TRBV4-2	TRBD1	.
TGCGCCAGCAGCCAAGAGGACTCGAACACCGGGGAGCTGTTTTTT	CASSQEDSNTGELFF	TRBJ2-2	TRBV4-3	.	.
TGCGCCAGCAGCCAGTACAGGGGGGCCTACGAGCAGTACTTC	CASSQYRGAYEQYF	TRBJ2-7	TRBV5-1	TRBD1	few
TGTGCCAGCAGTTTACAGGGAACTAACTATGGCTACACCTTC	CASSLQGTNYGYTF	TRBJ1-2	TRBV27	.	.
TGCGCCAGCAGCGAGCGTTTGGAGACCCAGTACTTC	CASSERLETQYF	TRBJ2-5	TRBV5-1	.	.
TGTGCCAGCAGCTCCACTTTGGATGAGCAGTTCTTC	CASSSTLDEQFF	TRBJ2-1	TRBV7-9	.	.
TGCGCCAGCAGCACCCGAACTAGCACAGATACGCAGTATTTT	CASSTRTSTDTQYF	TRBJ2-3	TRBV5-1	.	.
TGTGCCACCAGTGACCGGGGGGGCGGCTATGGCTACACCTTC	CATSDRGGGYGYTF	TRBJ1-2	TRBV24-1	.	.
TGTGCCAGTAGTTACCCTTTAGACAGTTTCTCCTACAATGAGCAGTTCTTC	CASSYPLDSFSYNEQFF	TRBJ2-1	TRBV19	.	.
TGTGCCAGCAGCTTAGGCTGGAACACTGAAGCTTTCTTT	CASSLGWNTEAFF	TRBJ1-1	TRBV13	.	.
TGTGCCAGCAGCCCTTTGGGACTAGCGGCAGATACGCAGTATTTT	CASSPLGLAADTQYF	TRBJ2-3	TRBV11-2	TRBD2	.
TGTGCCAGCAGGCCCGGACTAACCTACGAGCAGTACTTC	CASRPGLTYEQYF	TRBJ2-7	TRBV5-4	.	few
TGCGCCAGCGGGGAGGGGTTTGACGAGCAGTTCTTC	CASGEGFDEQFF	TRBJ2-1	TRBV10-1	TRBD2	.
TGTGCCAGCAGCTCGGCGCAAAGGGGTTGGAACACTGAAGCTTTCTTT	CASSSAQRGWNTEAFF	TRBJ1-1	TRBV5-5	.	few
TGTGCCAGCAGTTTCCCTAGCGGGTCCTACGAGCAGTACTTC	CASSFPSGSYEQYF	TRBJ2-7	TRBV28	TRBD2	.
TGTGCCAGCAGTGATTCGGGACACCCCTACAATGAGCAGTTCTTC	CASSDSGHPYNEQFF	TRBJ2-1	TRBV6-4	.	.
TGTGCCAGCAGCTTGGCCCACGAGCAGTACTTC	CASSLAHEQYF	TRBJ2-7	TRBV7-2	.	few
TGCGCCAGCAGCTTGGTTAGCGGGAGGGCCTATACGCAGTATTTT	CASSLVSGRAYTQYF	TRBJ2-3	TRBV5-1	TRBD2	.
TGTGCCAGTAATCGCGGGGGGAATGGCTACACCTTC	CASNRGGNGYTF	TRBJ1-2	TRBV19	.	once
TGCGCCAGCAGCCCAAGTATGAGCGGGAGCACCTACGAGCAGTACTTC	CASSPSMSGSTYEQYF	TRBJ2-7	TRBV4-1	TRBD2	.
TGTGCCACCAGTGAAGCGAACCATAATCAGCCCCAGCATTTT	CATSEANHNQPQHF	TRBJ1-5	TRBV24-1	.	.
TGTGCCAGCAGTTCGACTAGCGGGGGATCCTACGAGCAGTACTTC	CASSSTSGGSYEQYF	TRBJ2-7	TRBV28	TRBD2	.
TGCGCCAGCAGCCAATTGACTTCAAGTAGCAATCAGCCCCAGCATTTT	CASSQLTSSSNQPQHF	TRBJ1-5	TRBV4-1	.	.
TGTGCCAGCAGTCTTCGACTCTCCGGGACAGGGTTGGTCAATGAGCAGTTCTTC	CASSLRLSGTGLVNEQFF	TRBJ2-1	TRBV6-6	TRBD1	.
TGTGCCAGCGGGGCAGGGGGAGGTGATACGCAGTATTTT	CASGAGGGDTQYF	TRBJ2-3	TRBV2	.	.
TGTGCCAGCAGCGCCATGGGAGTCACTGAAGCTTTCTTT	CASSAMGVTEAFF	TRBJ1-1	TRBV28	.	once
TGCGCCAGATGGGGGCGCAACAGGGATCAGAACACCGGGGAGCTGTTTTTT	CARWGRNRDQNTGELFF	TRBJ2-2	TRBV5-1	.	.
TGTGCCAGCAGTTATAACAGGGATAGCGCTGAGCAGTTCTTC	CASSYNRDSAEQFF	TRBJ2-1	TRBV6-5	.	.
TGTGCCAGCAGTGAACGGACAGGGGTTGAAATTTCACCCCTCCACTTT	CASSERTGVEISPLHF	TRBJ1-6	TRBV6-1	TRBD1	.
TGCGCCAGCGGTAACCGGGGCACAGATACGCAGTATTTT	CASGNRGTDTQYF	TRBJ2-3	TRBV4-3	.	once
TGTGCCAGCAGCTTGAGCCTGAACTTAGCCAAAAACATTCAGTACTTC	CASSLSLNLAKNIQYF	TRBJ2-4	TRBV7-8	.	.
TGTGCCAGCAGTTCGCACGGGACTTTTCTAGCGGGGACTAGCAATGAGCAGTTCTTC	CASSSHGTFLAGTSNEQFF	TRBJ2-1	TRBV28	TRBD2	.
TGTGCCACCAGTGATACCAGCTCTGGGGCCAACGTCCTGACTTTC	CATSDTSSGANVLTF	TRBJ2-6	TRBV24-1	.	.
TGTGCCAGCAGCCAGAGGGACAGGGGGCGAGAGACCCAGTACTTC	CASSQRDRGRETQYF	TRBJ2-5	TRBV3-1/TRBV3-2	TRBD1	.
TGTGCCAGCGGGAACCCGGGACTTGGTTTAAATGAGCAGTTCTTC	CASGNPGLGLNEQFF	TRBJ2-1	TRBV5-4	.	.
TGTGCCAGCAGTTTGCTTTTGGGGGGGACGAACTCTGGAAACACCATATATTTT	CASSLLLGGTNSGNTIYF	TRBJ1-3	TRBV28	.	.
TGTGCCAGCAGCTTTCTAGGCTCTGGAAACACCATATATTTT	CASSFLGSGNTIYF	TRBJ1-3	TRBV7-9	.	.
TGTGCCAGCACTGAGGGAGTTTTCACAGATACGCAGTATTTT	CASTEGVFTDTQYF	TRBJ2-3	TRBV13	.	.
TGTGCCAGTAGTATTCGGCTAGACAGGGGCAATTCACCCCTCCACTTT	CASSIRLDRGNSPLHF	TRBJ1-6	TRBV19	TRBD1	.
TGTGCCAGCAGACGGACAGGGTATTACGAGCAGTACTTC	CASRRTGYYEQYF	TRBJ2-7	TRBV27	TRBD1	once
TGTGCCAGCAGTGAATGGGACTCTAATGAAAAACTGTTTTTT	CASSEWDSNEKLFF	TRBJ1-4	TRBV25-1	.	few
TGTGCCAGTAGTGTAGCGGGGTTTGACGGCTACACCTTC	CASSVAGFDGYTF	TRBJ1-2	TRBV19	.	.